This T cell receptor beta chain comes out of a study of glioma-infiltrating T cells after dendritic cell vaccination (dated by TCRdb to about 2016). Describing the broader study: A cohort of roughly 15 glioblastoma patients from Phase I and II dendritic cell vaccination trials was included, of whom 9 were newly diagnosed and 6 had recurrent disease. To make the vaccine, monocyte-derived dendritic cells were cultured for under eight days with IL-4 and GM-CSF and then pulsed overnight with autologous tumor lysate. Autologous tumor lysate-pulsed dendritic cell vaccination was administered to the patients between the early 2000s and the early 2010s. Each patient got three intradermal injections of the dendritic cell vaccine, spaced at biweekly intervals, in the arm below the axilla. In glioblastoma patients vaccinated with dendritic cells, deep sequencing of TCR beta CDR3 regions served to measure tumor-infiltrating lymphocyte content and to compare repertoires between tumor and blood. Survival after dendritic cell vaccination was correlated with TCR sequencing metrics such as TIL content and the overlap between tumor and blood repertoires. The paper's findings and limits, for the study overall: TCR clonality showed no direct relationship with survival, which suggests that a diverse polyclonal response may be important. The three-group TCR overlap response model was described as speculative and requiring prospective validation. Longer time to progression and overall survival after dendritic cell vaccination were predicted by higher estimated pretreatment TIL content. The cohort was small and heterogeneous, only a few patients had full blood and tumor sets, and even fewer had initial-recurrent tumor pairs.

The immunoSEQ assay amplified TCRB CDR3 regions from about 2 micrograms of genomic DNA, or from all available DNA when less than that amount was available. The multiplex PCR relied on 60 forward primers for TCR V beta segments and 13 reverse primers for J beta segments. To estimate the number of reads per starting template, synthetic control templates were added to each sample at limiting dilution. Reads of 87 bp were generated by sequencing on the Illumina HiSeq System. In the source study's methods: PCR and sequencing errors were removed by merging closely related sequences with a nearest neighbor algorithm. TCR overlap was measured as the percentage of unique tumor TCR beta sequences that were also present in the peripheral blood of the same patient. This is the immuneACCESS table as TCRdb keeps it, with only in-frame sequences that have V and J called. A part of the clones is gone; compared with another copy, unresolved V genes explain less than half, and the rest is unexplained. The V and J calls and the clone size are those of that table, but D and trimming were determined from the DNA. The sample table records over 90,000 clones; more than 70% of these occur just once. In total, the top ten clones hold about 5% of the sample.

As regards this clone: Its binding antigen is unknown. No base-level quality is on record; no much larger clone is a single base apart. This specimen includes other DNA sequences encoding the same CDR3.

Per the publication, the time point label means: after dendritic cell vaccination, including at tumor progression/relapse. Patients were selected for having adequate residual fresh-frozen tumor tissue and more than two years of available survival data. An isocitrate dehydrogenase mutation was not carried by any of the glioblastoma patients, although molecular status was otherwise variable. PBMC collection took place before vaccination, two weeks after the third vaccination, and at tumor progression if progression occurred. The Qiagen DNeasy Blood extraction Kit was used for extraction of genomic DNA. The receptor was isolated from a human donor with glioblastoma. Material: blood, obtained after dendritic cell vaccination.

The DNA sequence is given as TGCGCCAGCAGCTTGGTGGGGGCAGAGACCCAGTACTTC. Its amino acids are CASSLVGAETQYF. The receptor chain draws on TRBV5-1 and TRBJ2-5; a tentative D call is TRBD1 (6 bases match). V is clipped by 0 bases and J by 4 bases, and the sequence between their germline boundaries is 7 bases long. The CDR3 contains 13 residues, cysteine and phenylalanine counted. Only the CDR3 region is kept as DNA, spanning 39 bases read in frame from base 1. From the germline V gene, CDR1 is SGHRS and CDR2 is YFSETQ.